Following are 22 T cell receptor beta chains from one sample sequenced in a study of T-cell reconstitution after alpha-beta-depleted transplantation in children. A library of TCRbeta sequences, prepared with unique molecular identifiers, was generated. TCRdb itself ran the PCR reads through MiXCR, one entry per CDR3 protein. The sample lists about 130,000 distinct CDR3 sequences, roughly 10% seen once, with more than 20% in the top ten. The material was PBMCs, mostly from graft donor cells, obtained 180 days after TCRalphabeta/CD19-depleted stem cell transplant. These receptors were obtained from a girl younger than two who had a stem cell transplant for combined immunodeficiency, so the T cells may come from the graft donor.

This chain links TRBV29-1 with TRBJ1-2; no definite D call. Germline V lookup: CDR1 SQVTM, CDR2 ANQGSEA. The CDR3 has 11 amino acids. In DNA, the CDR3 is TGCACCCTAAAGTCGGGTGACGGCTACACCTTC. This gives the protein CTLKSGDGYTF.

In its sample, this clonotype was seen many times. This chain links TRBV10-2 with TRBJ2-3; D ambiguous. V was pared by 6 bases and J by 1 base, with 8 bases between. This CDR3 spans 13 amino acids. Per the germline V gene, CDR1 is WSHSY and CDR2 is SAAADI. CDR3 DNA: TGCGCCAGCAGGGAACTACGCACAGATACGCAGTATTTT. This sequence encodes CASRELRTDTQYF.

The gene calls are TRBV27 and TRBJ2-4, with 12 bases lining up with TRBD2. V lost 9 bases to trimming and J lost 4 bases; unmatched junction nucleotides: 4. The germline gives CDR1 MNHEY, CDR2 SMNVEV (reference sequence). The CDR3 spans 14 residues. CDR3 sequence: CASRGTSGKNIQYF. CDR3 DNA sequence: TGTGCCAGTAGAGGGACTAGCGGGAAAAACATTCAGTACTTC.

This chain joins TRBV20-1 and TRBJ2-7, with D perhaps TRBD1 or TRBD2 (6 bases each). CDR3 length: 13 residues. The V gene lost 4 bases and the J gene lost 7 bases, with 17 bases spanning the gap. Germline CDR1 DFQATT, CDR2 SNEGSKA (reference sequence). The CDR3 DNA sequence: TGCAGTGCTAACCCCCTCGGGGGCTTTGAGCAGTACTTC. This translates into CSANPLGGFEQYF.

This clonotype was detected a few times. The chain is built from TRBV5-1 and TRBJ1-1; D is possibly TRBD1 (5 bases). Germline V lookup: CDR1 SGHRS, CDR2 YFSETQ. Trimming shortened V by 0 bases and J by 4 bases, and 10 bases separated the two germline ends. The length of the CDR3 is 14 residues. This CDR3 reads CASSLAQGSTEAFF. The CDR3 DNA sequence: TGCGCCAGCAGCTTGGCCCAGGGTAGCACTGAAGCTTTCTTT.

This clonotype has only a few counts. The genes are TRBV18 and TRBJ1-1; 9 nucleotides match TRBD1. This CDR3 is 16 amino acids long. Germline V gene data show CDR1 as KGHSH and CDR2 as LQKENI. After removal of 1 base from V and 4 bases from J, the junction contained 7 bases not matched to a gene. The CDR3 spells CASSPRGTGRTTEAFF. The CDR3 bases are TGTGCCAGCTCACCACGTGGGACAGGGAGGACCACTGAAGCTTTCTTT.

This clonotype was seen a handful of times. The CDR3 sequence is CASSSTSGESTDTQYF. Here the CDR3 DNA reads TGTGCCAGCAGTTCGACTAGCGGTGAATCCACAGATACGCAGTATTTT. The chain joins TRBV12-3 or TRBV12-4 to TRBJ2-3, with 9 positions matching TRBD2. The CDR3 has 16 amino acids. V lost 4 bases, J lost 2 bases, and 7 bases stayed unmatched.

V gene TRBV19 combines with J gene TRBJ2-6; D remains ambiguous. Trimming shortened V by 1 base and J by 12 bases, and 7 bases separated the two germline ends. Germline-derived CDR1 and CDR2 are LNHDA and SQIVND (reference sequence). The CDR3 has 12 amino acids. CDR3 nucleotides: TGTGCCAGTAGTATAGCCGTCGGCGTCCTGACTTTC. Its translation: CASSIAVGVLTF.

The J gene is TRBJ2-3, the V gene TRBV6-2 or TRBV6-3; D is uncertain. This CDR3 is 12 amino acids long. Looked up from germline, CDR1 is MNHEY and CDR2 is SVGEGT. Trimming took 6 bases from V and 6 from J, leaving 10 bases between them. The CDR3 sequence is CASRRLRDTQYF. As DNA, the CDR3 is TGTGCCAGCAGGCGATTACGGGATACGCAGTATTTT.

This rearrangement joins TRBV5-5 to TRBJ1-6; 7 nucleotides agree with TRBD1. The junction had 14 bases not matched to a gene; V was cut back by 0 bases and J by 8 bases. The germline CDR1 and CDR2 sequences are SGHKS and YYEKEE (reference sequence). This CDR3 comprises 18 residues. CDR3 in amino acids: CASSLGQGVIKPDSPLHF. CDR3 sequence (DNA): TGTGCCAGCAGCTTGGGGCAGGGGGTGATTAAACCGGATTCACCCCTCCACTTT.

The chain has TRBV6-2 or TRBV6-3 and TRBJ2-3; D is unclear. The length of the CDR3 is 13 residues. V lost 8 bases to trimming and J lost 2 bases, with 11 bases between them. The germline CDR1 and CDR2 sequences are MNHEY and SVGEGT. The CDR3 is CASRPLATDTQYF. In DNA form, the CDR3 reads TGTGCCAGCCGACCGCTTGCCACAGATACGCAGTATTTT.

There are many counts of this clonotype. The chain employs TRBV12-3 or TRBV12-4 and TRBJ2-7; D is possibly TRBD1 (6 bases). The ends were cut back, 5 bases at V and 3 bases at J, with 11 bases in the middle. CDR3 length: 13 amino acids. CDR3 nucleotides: TGTGCCAGCAGTCCGGGACATTTCTACGAGCAGTACTTC. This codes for CASSPGHFYEQYF.

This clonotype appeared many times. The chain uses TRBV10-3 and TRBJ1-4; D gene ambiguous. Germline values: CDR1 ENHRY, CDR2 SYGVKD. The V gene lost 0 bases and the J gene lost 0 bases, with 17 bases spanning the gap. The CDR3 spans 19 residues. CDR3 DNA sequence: TGTGCCATCAGTGAGTCGAGGGCATGGACCGTGGCAACTAATGAAAAACTGTTTTTT. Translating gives CAISESRAWTVATNEKLFF.

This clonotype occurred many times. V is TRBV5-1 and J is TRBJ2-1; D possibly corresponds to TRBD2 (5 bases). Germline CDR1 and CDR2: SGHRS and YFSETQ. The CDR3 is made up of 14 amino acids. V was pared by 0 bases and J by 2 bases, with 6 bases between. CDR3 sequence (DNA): TGCGCCAGCAGCTTGGAACTAGCCTACAATGAGCAGTTCTTC. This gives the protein CASSLELAYNEQFF.

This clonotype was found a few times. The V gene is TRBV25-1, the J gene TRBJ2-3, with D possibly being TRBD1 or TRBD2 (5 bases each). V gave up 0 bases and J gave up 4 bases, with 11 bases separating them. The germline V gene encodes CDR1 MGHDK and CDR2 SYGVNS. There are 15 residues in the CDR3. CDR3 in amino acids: CASSEYFRDADTQYF. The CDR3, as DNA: TGTGCCAGCAGTGAATATTTCAGGGACGCAGATACGCAGTATTTT.

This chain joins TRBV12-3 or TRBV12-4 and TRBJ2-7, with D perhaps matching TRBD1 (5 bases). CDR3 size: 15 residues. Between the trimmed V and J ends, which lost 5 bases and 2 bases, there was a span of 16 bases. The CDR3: CASSLHLRGAYEQYF. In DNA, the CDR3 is TGTGCCAGCAGTCTCCATTTAAGGGGTGCCTACGAGCAGTACTTC.

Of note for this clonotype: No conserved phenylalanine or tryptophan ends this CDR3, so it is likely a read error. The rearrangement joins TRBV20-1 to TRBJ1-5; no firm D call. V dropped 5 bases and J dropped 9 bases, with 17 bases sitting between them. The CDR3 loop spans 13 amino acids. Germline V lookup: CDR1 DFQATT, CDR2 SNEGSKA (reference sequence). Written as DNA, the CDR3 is TGCAGTGCTCCCAGGACCCGTCGTGGGCCCCAGCATTTG. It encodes CSAPRTRRGPQHL.

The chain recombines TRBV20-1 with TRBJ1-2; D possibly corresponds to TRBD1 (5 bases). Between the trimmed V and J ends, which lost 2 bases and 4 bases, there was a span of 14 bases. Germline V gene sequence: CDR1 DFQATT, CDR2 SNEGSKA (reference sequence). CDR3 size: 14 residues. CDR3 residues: CSARYGTMLYGYTF. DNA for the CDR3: TGCAGTGCTAGATACGGGACGATGCTCTATGGCTACACCTTC.

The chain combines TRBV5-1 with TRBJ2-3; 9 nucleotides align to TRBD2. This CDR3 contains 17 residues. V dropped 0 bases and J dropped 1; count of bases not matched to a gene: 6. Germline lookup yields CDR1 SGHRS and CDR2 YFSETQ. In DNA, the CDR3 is TGCGCCAGCAGCTTGGGTACGGCGGGAGGGGGCACAGATACGCAGTATTTT. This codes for CASSLGTAGGGTDTQYF.

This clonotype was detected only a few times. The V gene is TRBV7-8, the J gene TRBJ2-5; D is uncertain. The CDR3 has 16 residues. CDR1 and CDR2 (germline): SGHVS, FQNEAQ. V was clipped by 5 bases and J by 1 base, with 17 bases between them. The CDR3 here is CASSLWEAQPQETQYF. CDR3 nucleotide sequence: TGTGCCAGCAGCCTATGGGAAGCGCAGCCCCAAGAGACCCAGTACTTC.

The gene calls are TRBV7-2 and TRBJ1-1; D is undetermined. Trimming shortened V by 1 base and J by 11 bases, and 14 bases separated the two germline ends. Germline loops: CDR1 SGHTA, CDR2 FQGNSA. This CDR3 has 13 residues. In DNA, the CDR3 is TGTGCCAGCAGCTTAGACACTTTCCTACGGGCTTTCTTT. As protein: CASSLDTFLRAFF. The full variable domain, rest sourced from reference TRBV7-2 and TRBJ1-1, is GAGVSQSPSNKVTEKGKDVELRCDPISGHTALYWYRQSLGQGLEFLIYFQGNSAPDKSGLPSDRFSAERTGGSVSTLTIQRTQQEDSAVYLCASSLDTFLRAFFGQGTRLTVV.

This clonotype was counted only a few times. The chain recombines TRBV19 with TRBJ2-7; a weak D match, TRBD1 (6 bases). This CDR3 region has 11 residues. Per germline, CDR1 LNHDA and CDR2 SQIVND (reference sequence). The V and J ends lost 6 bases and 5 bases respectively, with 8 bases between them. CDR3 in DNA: TGTGCCAGTAGCCAGGGGAACGAGCAGTACTTC. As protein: CASSQGNEQYF.